This TCR beta chain was documented in a study of shared clonotypes between healthy human individuals. Study conclusions and caveats: Clonotype sharing among donors was thought likely to change with sequencing depth.

CD45RO-negative, CCR7-positively selected cells formed the naive CD8 fraction, excluding terminally differentiated effector memory CD45RA+ cells. In replicate PCRs of sorted subsets, approximately 210 ng DNA, about 30,000 T cell genomes, was used. The repertoire was sequenced with immunoSEQ multiplex PCR; TCRdb's copy has only in-frame clones and lacks some. The profile shows a few million clones, approximately 92% of them singletons. The CDR3 is 14 residues long. Germline V gene sequence: CDR1 PRHDT, CDR2 FYEKMQ (reference sequence). Trimming took 1 base from V and 6 from J, leaving 12 bases between them. Comments on this clone: What it recognizes is unknown.

What was sequenced was naive CD8+ T cells from PBMCs. The genes are TRBV13 and TRBJ1-1; maybe TRBD1 (6 bases). The TCR comes from a man between 18 and 35 years old in good health. Some clones in this sample may be carry-over from other donors' samples. CDR3 amino acids: CASSLAGGLAEAFF. Written as DNA, the CDR3 is TGTGCCAGCAGCTTAGCGGGGGGCCTGGCTGAAGCTTTCTTT.